These 21 T cell receptor beta chains were sequenced from one sample in a study of glioma-infiltrating T cells (dated by TCRdb to 2016 to 2017). Sequenced on an Illumina MiSeq. TCR alpha and beta CDR3 regions were amplified with the iRepertoire nested amplicon-rescue multiplex PCR (arm-PCR) platform from RNA. TCRdb reprocessing: public reads trimmed at Q25 with fastp, clones called with MiXCR, in-frame beta chains kept. Each record represents a unique CDR3 protein, reported with the most common genes and DNA among its rows. This sample comprises 300,000 to 450,000 distinct CDR3 sequences, 35% to 45% of them detected only once. Together, the top ten hold 9.5% to 15% of the sample. The sequenced material came from glioma tissue, nonneoplastic brain tissue, or PBMCs (not recorded which). These receptors originate from a human donor with low-grade glioma or glioblastoma, undergoing nonglioma brain surgery, or in good health (not recorded which).

The table lists this clonotype with many counts. The rearrangement links TRBV6-5 to TRBJ1-5, with a tentative D call TRBD1 (5 bases). Looked up from germline, CDR1 is MNHEY and CDR2 is SVGAGI. This CDR3 region has 14 residues. V was cut by 2 bases and J by 6 bases, with 11 bases left in between. The CDR3: CASSYGGGGQPQHF. The CDR3 DNA follows: TGTGCCAGCAGTTACGGCGGGGGAGGTCAGCCCCAGCATTTT.

This clonotype was picked up one time. This rearrangement joins TRBV20-1 to TRBJ2-7; 9 nucleotides line up with TRBD2. The CDR3 contains 15 residues. V was pared by 5 bases and J by 0 bases, with 8 bases of the junction left unmatched. CDR1 and CDR2 from the germline V gene are DFQATT and SNEGSKA (reference sequence). The CDR3 loop reads CSADPGLAVSYEQYF. DNA for the CDR3: TGCAGTGCTGATCCGGGACTAGCTGTCTCCTACGAGCAGTACTTC.

Regarding this clonotype: This clone may be a read error of a much larger clone one base away. This rearrangement joins TRBV6-5 to TRBJ2-3, with D uncertain. The J call may not be correct, given that the DNA end is closer to TRBJ1-5. The CDR3 contains 15 residues. The germline V gene encodes CDR1 MNHEY and CDR2 SVGAGI. This chain's CDR3 is CASSVIAGDTDTQHF. DNA of the CDR3: TGTGCCAGCAGTGTTATAGCGGGAGACACAGATACGCAGCATTTT.

The rearrangement joins TRBV19 to TRBJ2-5; the match to TRBD2 covers 9 bases. The CDR3 runs to 13 residues. CDR1 and CDR2 from the germline V gene are LNHDA and SQIVND (reference sequence). With 6 bases clipped from V and 6 bases from J, the junction kept 5 bases outside the gene matches. DNA for the CDR3: TGTGCCAGTAGGCGGGAGGGCCTAAAGACCCAGTACTTC. It translates to CASRREGLKTQYF.

In the case of this clonotype: Because it lacks the conserved phenylalanine or tryptophan at the end, this CDR3 is likely a read error. The J gene is TRBJ2-4, the V gene TRBV7-9, with D tentatively TRBD1 (5 bases). The V gene's germline CDR1 is SEHNR and CDR2 FQNEAQ (reference sequence). The CDR3 loop spans 15 amino acids. V was pared by 3 bases and J by 0 bases, with 9 bases between. CDR3 in amino acids: CASSFAGLAKNIQYL. DNA for the CDR3: TGTGCCAGCAGCTTCGCAGGGCTAGCCAAAAACATTCAGTACCTC.

The chain has TRBV19 and TRBJ1-6; D not resolved. Germline V lookup: CDR1 LNHDA, CDR2 SQIVND (reference sequence). This CDR3 spans 16 amino acids. Trimming pared 5 bases from V and 7 bases from J, leaving 18 bases between. In DNA, the CDR3 is TGTGCCAGTAGTCCCGGACCTCACCGAAAAAATTCACCCCTCCACTTT. This encodes CASSPGPHRKNSPLHF.

This clonotype has more than one count but fewer than ten. A single base separates this from a much larger clone, so it may be a read error. The chain employs TRBV28 and TRBJ1-6; TRBD1 is a possible D gene (5 bases). CDR1 and CDR2 (germline): MDHEN, SYDVKM. The CDR3 totals 15 residues. Written as DNA, the CDR3 is TGTGCCAGCAGTCCGACCGGGGGATATAATTCACCCCGCCACTTT. It specifies CASSPTGGYNSPRHF.

Only a few counts were recorded for this clonotype. The V call is TRBV6-2 or TRBV6-3, the J call TRBJ2-7; 7 nucleotides agree with TRBD2. CDR3 length equals 14 residues. Looked up from germline, CDR1 is MNHEY and CDR2 is SVGEGT. The V gene end was trimmed by 8 bases and the J gene end by 3 bases; junction bases not matched to a gene: 10. CDR3 residues: CASRGGGTLYEQYF. The CDR3 coding sequence is TGTGCCAGCCGTGGCGGGGGAACCCTCTACGAGCAGTACTTC.

At least ten counts were recorded for this clonotype. This chain connects TRBV28 to TRBJ1-2; D perhaps matches TRBD1 (6 bases). V was shortened by 5 bases and J by 9 bases, with 10 bases between the two germline ends. Germline V gene lookup returns CDR1 MDHEN and CDR2 SYDVKM. The CDR3 runs 11 residues. CDR3 nucleotides: TGTGCCAGCAGTCAAACAGGGAGCTACACCTTC. Encoded protein: CASSQTGSYTF.

For this clonotype: A much larger clone is a single base away; this may be a read error. This sequence joins TRBV6-2 or TRBV6-3 and TRBJ1-5; no clear D. The ends were cut back, 7 bases at V and 0 bases at J, with 10 bases in the middle. Germline CDR1 reads MNHEY; CDR2 reads SVGEGT. The CDR3 extends over 14 amino acids. For the CDR3, the DNA is TGTGCCAGCACCGAGGATTGTAGCAATCAGCCCCAGCATTTT. Translated, it gives CASTEDCSNQPQHF.

This clonotype has a single count. A junction end diverges from the germline sequence, so it may reflect a read error. CDR3 DNA sequence: TGCAGTGCCAGAGATCAGGCGACTAGCGGGACGTACTACAATGAGCAGTTCTTC. As protein: CSARDQATSGTYYNEQFF. V usage is TRBV20-1 and J usage is TRBJ2-1; 11 nucleotides align to TRBD2. The CDR3 length is 18 residues. Germline values: CDR1 DFQATT, CDR2 SNEGSKA (reference sequence).

The rearrangement links TRBV10-3 to TRBJ2-2, with TRBD1 matching 11 bases. Losses at the gene ends were 6 bases for V and 4 bases for J; bases not matched to a gene: 4. Germline values: CDR1 ENHRY, CDR2 SYGVKD. The CDR3 totals 15 residues. Here the CDR3 reads CAISSGTGGTGELFF. The CDR3 DNA reads as TGTGCCATCAGCTCCGGGACAGGGGGCACCGGGGAGCTGTTTTTT.

There are many counts of this clonotype. The chain employs TRBV6-2 or TRBV6-3 and TRBJ2-7; the D gene could be TRBD1 or TRBD2 (5 bases each). The CDR3 covers 20 residues. Trimming left V 5 bases short and J 0 bases short, with 29 bases between. CDR1 MNHEY and CDR2 SVGEGT come from the germline V gene. CDR3 in amino acids: CASSAPTGTQTKGSSYEQYF. DNA for the CDR3: TGTGCCAGCAGTGCACCCACCGGGACGCAAACAAAGGGGAGCTCCTACGAGCAGTACTTC.

Concerning this clonotype itself: A read error is possible here, since a much larger clone lies one base away. The rearrangement uses TRBV25-1 and TRBJ1-5; D gene uncertain. V lost 3 bases and J lost 3, with 9 bases in between. The CDR3 totals 14 residues. Germline V CDR1 and CDR2: MGHDK, SYGVNS. The CDR3 sequence: CASSERHINQPQHF. The CDR3 DNA sequence: TGTGCCAGCAGTGAGCGGCACATCAATCAGCCCCAGCATTTT.

The chain employs TRBV2 and TRBJ2-3; the D is unclear. V lost 2 bases and J 2 bases, leaving 11 bases between the germline ends. The germline gives CDR1 SNHLY, CDR2 FYNNEI. This CDR3 spans 15 amino acids. The CDR3 spells CASSELGSNTDTQYF. In DNA form, the CDR3 reads TGTGCCAGCAGTGAATTGGGCTCCAACACAGATACGCAGTATTTT.

This clonotype was picked up many times. This chain uses TRBV6-1 with TRBJ2-5; D is tentatively TRBD1 or TRBD2 (5 bases each). The germline V and J ends were trimmed by 8 bases and 1 base, with 8 bases remaining between them. CDR1 MNHNS and CDR2 SASEGT come from the germline V gene. There are 12 residues in the CDR3. Here the CDR3 DNA reads TGTGCCAGCCGGGACGGCCAAGAGACCCAGTACTTC. Protein: CASRDGQETQYF.

This clonotype was found many times. This chain connects TRBV27 to TRBJ2-7; D uncertain. The CDR3 consists of 13 residues. Trimming took off 2 bases at V and 6 bases at J, with 11 bases between the two ends. CDR1 is MNHEY and CDR2 is SMNVEV in the germline V gene (reference sequence). The CDR3 DNA follows: TGTGCCAGCAGTTTAGGCGACAATCGCGAGCAGTACTTC. Protein product: CASSLGDNREQYF.

This clonotype was detected only a few times. V is TRBV7-2 and J is TRBJ2-6; a possible D gene is TRBD2 (5 bases). Germline V gives CDR1 SGHTA, CDR2 FQGNSA. V gave up 6 bases and J gave up 4 bases, with 10 bases separating them. This CDR3 spans 14 amino acids. The CDR3 DNA follows: TGTGCCAGCAGTATTACGGGGGGGGCCAACGTCCTGACTTTC. This gives the protein CASSITGGANVLTF.

This chain links TRBV28 with TRBJ1-1; the D gene is possibly TRBD1 (5 bases). Trimming stripped 10 bases from V and 0 bases from J, with 30 bases between. Per the germline V gene, CDR1 is MDHEN and CDR2 is SYDVKM. CDR3 length: 19 amino acids. The CDR3 DNA sequence: TGTGCCACGGGGGGAAGGAGTTTGGTCGTAGAGTTGCTGAACACTGAAGCTTTCTTT. It codes for CATGGRSLVVELLNTEAFF.

This clonotype has only a few counts. This chain joins TRBV7-3 and TRBJ2-3; 8 bases map to TRBD2. With 5 bases clipped from V and 6 bases from J, the junction kept 10 bases outside the gene matches. The CDR3 runs 15 residues. Germline CDR1 reads SGHTA; CDR2 reads FQGTGA. The CDR3 DNA sequence: TGTGCCAGCAGCCCCGGGATAGCGGGGCCCGATACGCAGTATTTT. This sequence encodes CASSPGIAGPDTQYF. Filled out from reference TRBV7-3 and TRBJ2-3, the complete variable domain reads GAGVSQTPSNKVTEKGKYVELRCDPISGHTALYWYRQSLGQGPEFLIYFQGTGAADDSGLPNDRFFAVRPEGSVSTLKIQRTERGDSAVYLCASSPGIAGPDTQYFGPGTRLTVL.

This clonotype is a singleton in its sample. Possible read error: a much larger clone is one base away. The chain joins TRBV28 to TRBJ1-6, with a possible D match to TRBD1 (5 bases). Germline V gene sequence: CDR1 MDHEN, CDR2 SYDVKM. V gave up 9 bases and J gave up 17 bases, with 26 bases separating them. The CDR3 is made up of 14 amino acids. The chain's CDR3 is CASTIPGGARPIHF. The CDR3 DNA reads as TGTGCCAGTACCATCCCAGGAGGGGCGCGGCCCATCCACTTT.